This T cell receptor beta chain was retrieved from a study of blood T cell repertoires in COVID-19. In the study overall: Specimens from acute and convalescent COVID-19 originated in the United States, Italy and Spain. T cells, B-cell-depleted T cells, or PBMCs supplied cDNA or gDNA.

From germline, CDR1 is SGHRS and CDR2 YFSETQ. V dropped 0 bases and J dropped 2; count of bases not matched to a gene: 2. This CDR3 has 17 amino acids. How the authors handled the data: Quantification of nucleated cells was approximated via reference gene primer amplification. Measured with immunoSEQ multiplex PCR; TCRdb has only the in-frame clones, and not every one. The V and J calls and clone size were taken over from that table, and D and trimming were inferred from the DNA. The sample carries fewer than 300,000 clones, approximately 89% recorded once. The chain joins TRBV5-1 to TRBJ2-1; 13 bases align to TRBD2. Sequenced sample: peripheral blood. This sequence originates from a man aged 40-55 years who had recovered from COVID-19. The CDR3 region has the DNA TGCGCCAGCAGCTTGGGAGGACTAGCGGGGGCCTACAATGAGCAGTTCTTC. Translating it yields CASSLGGLAGAYNEQFF.